One sample yielded the 4 T cell receptor beta chains listed below, sequenced in a study of somatic mutations in cytotoxic T cells in rheumatoid arthritis. Sequencing used immunoSEQ multiplex PCR; TCRdb keeps in-frame clones, though not all of them. The sample yields approximately 4,300 clones, 72% seen once. The sample taken for sequencing was CD8+ T cells sorted from blood. These receptor sequences come from an adult with rheumatoid arthritis.

This chain connects TRBV5-1 to TRBJ1-1; TRBD1 might be the D (5 bases). The CDR3 is 14 residues long. Between the trimmed V and J ends, which lost 5 bases and 2 bases, there was a span of 13 bases. Germline CDR1 is SGHRS and CDR2 is YFSETQ. This CDR3 reads CASSPRDRNTEAFF. The CDR3 coding sequence is TGCGCCAGCAGTCCCCGCGACAGAAACACTGAAGCTTTCTTT. Based on the CDR3 plus reference TRBV5-1 and TRBJ1-1, the full variable domain is KAGVTQTPRYLIKTRGQQVTLSCSPISGHRSVSWYQQTPGQGLQFLFEYFSETQRNKGNFPGRFSGRQFSNSRSEMNVSTLELGDSALYLCASSPRDRNTEAFFGQGTRLTVV.

This clone was seen a few times. The CDR3 here is CASSFDSTEAFF. Here the CDR3 DNA reads TGTGCCAGCAGTTTCGACAGTACTGAAGCTTTCTTT. V and J are TRBV28 and TRBJ1-1, with D possibly matching TRBD1 (5 bases). In germline, CDR1 is MDHEN, CDR2 SYDVKM. The V gene lost 3 bases and the J gene lost 5 bases, with 7 bases spanning the gap. This CDR3 is built from 12 residues.

This clone came up a few times. The chain is built from TRBV2 and TRBJ2-7; D is undetermined. The CDR3 has 13 amino acids. CDR1 and CDR2 (germline): SNHLY, FYNNEI. Deletions cut 6 bases from V and 2 bases from J, with 11 bases between. CDR3: CASRTPIPYEQYF. CDR3 nucleotides: TGTGCCAGCAGGACACCGATTCCCTACGAGCAGTACTTC. The full variable domain, completed using reference TRBV2 and TRBJ2-7, is EPEVTQTPSHQVTQMGQEVILRCVPISNHLYFYWYRQILGQKVEFLVSFYNNEISEKSEIFDDQFSVERPDGSNFTLKIRSTKLEDSAMYFCASRTPIPYEQYFGPGTRLTVT.

This clone was seen only once. This chain joins TRBV4-1 and TRBJ1-2; unclear D gene. Trimming shortened V by 0 bases and J by 7 bases, and 9 bases separated the two germline ends. Germline CDR1 MGHRA, CDR2 YSYEKL. The CDR3 is made up of 13 amino acids. The chain's CDR3 is CASSQDGDRGYTF. CDR3 in DNA: TGCGCCAGCAGCCAAGATGGCGACCGTGGCTACACCTTC.